The clone carrying this TCR beta chain was counted a few times. Its antigen is as yet unknown. This specimen belongs to a study of beta chain features in type 1 diabetes. General study findings and limits: Sequencing of cDNA might inflate the share of cells that strongly express TCR. Type 1 diabetes patients showed a moderate but significant shortening of TCRB CDR3s in all four CD4+ subsets.

Sorted CD4+ subsets: naive, central memory, regulatory, stem cell-like memory (CD45RO/CCR7/CD25/CD127/CD95/CD27 panel). The study reverse transcribed the entire isolated RNA, so it sequenced expressed TCRB transcripts. Clones were read by immunoSEQ multiplex PCR, and TCRdb kept only the in-frame ones, dropping some. Found here are 240,000 or so clones, about 14% of them singletons; the top ten hold roughly 0.019%. The V gene's germline CDR1 is MGHRA and CDR2 YSYEKL. The CDR3 contains 13 residues. With 1 base clipped from V and 10 bases from J, the junction kept 6 bases outside the gene matches. This TCR was recovered from a young man with type 1 diabetes. Sequenced: naive CD4+ T cells from blood. The chain links TRBV4-1 to TRBJ1-1; 7 bases are shared with TRBD1. The CDR3 bases are TGCGCCAGCAGCCAAGCACGACAGGGTCTAGCTTTCTTT. This encodes CASSQARQGLAFF.